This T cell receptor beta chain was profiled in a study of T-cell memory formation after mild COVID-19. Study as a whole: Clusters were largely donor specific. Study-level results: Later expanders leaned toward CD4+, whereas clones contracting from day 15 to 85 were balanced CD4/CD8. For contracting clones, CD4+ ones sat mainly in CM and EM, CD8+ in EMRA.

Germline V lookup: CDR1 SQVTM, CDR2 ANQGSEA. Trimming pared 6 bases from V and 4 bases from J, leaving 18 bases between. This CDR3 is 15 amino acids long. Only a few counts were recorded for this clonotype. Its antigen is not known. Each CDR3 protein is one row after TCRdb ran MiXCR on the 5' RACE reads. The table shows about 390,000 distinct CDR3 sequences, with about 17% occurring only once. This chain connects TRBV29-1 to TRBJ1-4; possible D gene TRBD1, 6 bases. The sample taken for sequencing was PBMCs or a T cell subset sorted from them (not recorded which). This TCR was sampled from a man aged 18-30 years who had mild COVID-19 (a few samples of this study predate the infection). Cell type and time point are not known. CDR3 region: CSVATDRTYNEKLFF. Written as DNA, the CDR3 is TGCAGCGTCGCGACGGACAGAACGTATAATGAAAAACTGTTTTTT.